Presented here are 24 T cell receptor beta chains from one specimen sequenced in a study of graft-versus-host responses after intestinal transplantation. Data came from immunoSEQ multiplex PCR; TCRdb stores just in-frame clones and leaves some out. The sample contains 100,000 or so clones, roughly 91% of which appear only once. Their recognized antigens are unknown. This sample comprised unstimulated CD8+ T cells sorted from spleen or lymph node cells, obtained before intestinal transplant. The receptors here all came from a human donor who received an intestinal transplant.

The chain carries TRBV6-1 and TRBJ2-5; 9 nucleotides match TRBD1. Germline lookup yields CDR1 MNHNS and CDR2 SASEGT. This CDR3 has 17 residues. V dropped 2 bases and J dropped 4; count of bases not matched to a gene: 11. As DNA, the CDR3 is TGTGCCAGCAGTGAATTCCCCTCGACAGGGGGGGGAGAGACCCAGTACTTC. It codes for CASSEFPSTGGGETQYF.

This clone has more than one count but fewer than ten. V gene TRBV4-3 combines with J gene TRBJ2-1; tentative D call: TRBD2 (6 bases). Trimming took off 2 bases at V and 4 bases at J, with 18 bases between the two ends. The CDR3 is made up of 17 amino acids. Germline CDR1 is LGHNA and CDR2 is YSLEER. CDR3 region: CASSQFPAGTSYNEQFF. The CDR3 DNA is TGCGCCAGCAGCCAATTCCCCGCCGGGACTTCTTACAATGAGCAGTTCTTC.

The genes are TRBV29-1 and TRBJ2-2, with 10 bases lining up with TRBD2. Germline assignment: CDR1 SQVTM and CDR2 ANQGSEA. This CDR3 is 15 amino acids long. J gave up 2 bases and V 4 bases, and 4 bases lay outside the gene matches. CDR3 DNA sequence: TGCAGCGTTGGCCGGACTAGCGGAAACACCGGGGAGCTGTTTTTT. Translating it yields CSVGRTSGNTGELFF.

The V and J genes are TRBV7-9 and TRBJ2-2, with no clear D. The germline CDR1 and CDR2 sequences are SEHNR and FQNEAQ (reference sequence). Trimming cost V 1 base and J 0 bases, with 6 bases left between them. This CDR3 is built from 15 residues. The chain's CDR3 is CASSLDGSNTGELFF. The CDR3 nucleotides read TGTGCCAGCAGCTTAGACGGGTCGAACACCGGGGAGCTGTTTTTT.

The CDR3 region has the DNA TGTGCCAGCAGCCGACAGAACACCGGGGAGCTGTTTTTT. It specifies CASSRQNTGELFF. The chain combines TRBV7-9 with TRBJ2-2; D remains unclear. CDR3 size: 13 residues. Germline V gene data show CDR1 as SEHNR and CDR2 as FQNEAQ (reference sequence). Trimming stripped 5 bases from V and 1 base from J, with 5 bases between.

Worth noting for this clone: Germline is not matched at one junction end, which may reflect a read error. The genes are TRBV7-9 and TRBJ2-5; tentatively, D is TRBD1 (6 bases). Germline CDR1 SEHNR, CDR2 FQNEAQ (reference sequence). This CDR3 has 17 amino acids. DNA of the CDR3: TGTGCCAGCAGCTTATCCTCCAGGGGACAAATCGAAGAGACCCGGTACTTC. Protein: CASSLSSRGQIEETRYF.

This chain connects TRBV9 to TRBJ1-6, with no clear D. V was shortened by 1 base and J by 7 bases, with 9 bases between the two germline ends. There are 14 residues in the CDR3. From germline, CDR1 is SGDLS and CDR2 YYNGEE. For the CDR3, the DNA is TGTGCCAGCAGCGTAACGTTGGAGAATTCACCCCTCCACTTT. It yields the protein CASSVTLENSPLHF.

CDR3 protein: CASSQAPGQLYEKLFF. In DNA form, the CDR3 reads TGCGCCAGCAGCCAAGCCCCCGGACAGCTGTATGAAAAACTGTTTTTT. The chain couples TRBV4-3 to TRBJ1-4; the D gene is possibly TRBD1 (6 bases). With 1 base removed from V and 6 bases from J, the gap between germline ends came to 15 bases. This CDR3 contains 16 residues. The germline V gene encodes CDR1 LGHNA and CDR2 YSLEER.

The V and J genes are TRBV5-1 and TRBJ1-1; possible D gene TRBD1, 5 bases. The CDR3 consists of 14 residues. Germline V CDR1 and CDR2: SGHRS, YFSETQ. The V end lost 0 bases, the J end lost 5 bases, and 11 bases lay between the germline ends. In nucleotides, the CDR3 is TGCGCCAGCAGCTTGGGGCAGGAGGGGACTGAAGCTTTCTTT. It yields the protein CASSLGQEGTEAFF.

CDR3 coding DNA: TGTGCCAGCAGCTTTATACAGCACTACGAGCAGTACTTC. Its translation: CASSFIQHYEQYF. The chain carries TRBV11-3 and TRBJ2-7; no firm D call. Germline CDR1 and CDR2: SGHNT and YENEEA. Trimming shortened V by 3 bases and J by 3 bases, and 9 bases separated the two germline ends. CDR3 length: 13 amino acids.

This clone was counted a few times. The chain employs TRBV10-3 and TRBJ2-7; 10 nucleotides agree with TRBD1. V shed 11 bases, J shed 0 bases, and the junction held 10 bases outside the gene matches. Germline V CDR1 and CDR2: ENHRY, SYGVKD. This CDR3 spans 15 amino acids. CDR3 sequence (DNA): TGTGCCTCAACCGGGACAGGGGTCGGCTCCTACGAGCAGTACTTC. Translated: CASTGTGVGSYEQYF.

As DNA, the CDR3 is TGTGCCAGCTCCGGAAGGACAGGGATGGAGCAGCCCCAGCATTTT. It yields the protein CASSGRTGMEQPQHF. The rearrangement joins TRBV18 to TRBJ1-5; 8 bases are a match to TRBD1. Germline V gene data show CDR1 as KGHSH and CDR2 as LQKENI. The CDR3 is made up of 15 amino acids. V trimming: 6 bases; J trimming: 7 bases; junction bases outside the gene matches: 11.

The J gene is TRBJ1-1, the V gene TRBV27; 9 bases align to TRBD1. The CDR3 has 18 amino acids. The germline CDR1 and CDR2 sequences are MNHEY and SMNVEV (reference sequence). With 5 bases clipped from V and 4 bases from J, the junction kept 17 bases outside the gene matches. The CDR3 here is CASSAYVGTGTKGTEAFF. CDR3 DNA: TGTGCCAGCAGTGCATACGTTGGGACAGGGACAAAAGGCACTGAAGCTTTCTTT.

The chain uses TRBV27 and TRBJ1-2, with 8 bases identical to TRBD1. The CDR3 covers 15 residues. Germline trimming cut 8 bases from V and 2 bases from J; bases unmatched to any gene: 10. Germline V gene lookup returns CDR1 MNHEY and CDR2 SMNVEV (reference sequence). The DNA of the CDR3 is TGTGCCAGCGGAACAGCAGGGGGCATAAACTATGGCTACACCTTC. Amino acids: CASGTAGGINYGYTF.

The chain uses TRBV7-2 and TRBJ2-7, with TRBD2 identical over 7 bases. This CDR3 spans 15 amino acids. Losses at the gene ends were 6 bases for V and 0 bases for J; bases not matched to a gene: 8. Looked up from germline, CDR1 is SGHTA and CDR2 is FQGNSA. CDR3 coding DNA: TGTGCCAGCAGTATAACTAGCGCCTACTCCTACGAGCAGTACTTC. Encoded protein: CASSITSAYSYEQYF.

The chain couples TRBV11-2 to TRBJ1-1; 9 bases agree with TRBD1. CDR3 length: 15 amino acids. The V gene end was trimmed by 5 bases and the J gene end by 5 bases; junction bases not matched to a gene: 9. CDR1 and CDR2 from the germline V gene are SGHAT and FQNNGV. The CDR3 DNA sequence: TGTGCCAGCAGCCCATGGACAGGGGCGGAAACTGAAGCTTTCTTT. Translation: CASSPWTGAETEAFF.

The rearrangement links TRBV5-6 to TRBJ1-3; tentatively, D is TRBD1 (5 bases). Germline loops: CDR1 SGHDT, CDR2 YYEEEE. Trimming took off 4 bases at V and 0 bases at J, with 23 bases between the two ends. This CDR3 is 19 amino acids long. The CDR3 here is CASSHRLAGRRSSGNTIYF. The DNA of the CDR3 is TGTGCCAGCAGCCACAGACTAGCGGGGCGGCGAAGCTCTGGAAACACCATATATTTT.

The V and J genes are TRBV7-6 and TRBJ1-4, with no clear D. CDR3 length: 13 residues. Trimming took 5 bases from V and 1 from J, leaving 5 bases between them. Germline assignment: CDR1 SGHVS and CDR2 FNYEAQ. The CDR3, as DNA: TGTGCCAGCAGCCTAATAACTAATGAAAAACTGTTTTTT. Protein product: CASSLITNEKLFF. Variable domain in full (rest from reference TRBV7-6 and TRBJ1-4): GAGVSQSPRYKVTKRGQDVALRCDPISGHVSLYWYRQALGQGPEFLTYFNYEAQQDKSGLPNDRFSAERPEGSISTLTIQRTEQRDSAMYRCASSLITNEKLFFGSGTQLSVL.

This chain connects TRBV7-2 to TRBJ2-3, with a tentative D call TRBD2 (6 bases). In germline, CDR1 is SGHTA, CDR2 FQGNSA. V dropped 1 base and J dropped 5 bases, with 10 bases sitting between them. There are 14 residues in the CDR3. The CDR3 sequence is CASSLELSGDTQYF. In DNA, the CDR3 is TGTGCCAGCAGCTTAGAGCTTAGCGGAGATACGCAGTATTTT.

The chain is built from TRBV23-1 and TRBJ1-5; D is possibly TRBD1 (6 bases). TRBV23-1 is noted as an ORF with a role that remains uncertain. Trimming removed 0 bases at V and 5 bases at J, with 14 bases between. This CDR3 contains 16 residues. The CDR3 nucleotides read TGCGCCAGCAGTCAATCGGACAGTGATGGGGATCAGCCCCAGCATTTT. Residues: CASSQSDSDGDQPQHF.

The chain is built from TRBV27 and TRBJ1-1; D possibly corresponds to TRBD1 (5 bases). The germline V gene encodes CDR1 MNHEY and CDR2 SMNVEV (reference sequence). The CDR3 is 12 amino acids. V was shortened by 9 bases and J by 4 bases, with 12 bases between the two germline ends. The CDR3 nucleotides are TGTGCCAGTCACGGGAGGGGCACTGAAGCTTTCTTT. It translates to CASHGRGTEAFF.

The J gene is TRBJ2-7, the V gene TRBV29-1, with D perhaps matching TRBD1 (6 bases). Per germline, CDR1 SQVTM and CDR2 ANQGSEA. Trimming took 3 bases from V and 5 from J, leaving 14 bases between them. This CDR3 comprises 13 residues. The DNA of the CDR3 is TGCAGCGTTGATCCCCAGGGGTCCCACGAGCAGTACTTC. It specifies CSVDPQGSHEQYF.

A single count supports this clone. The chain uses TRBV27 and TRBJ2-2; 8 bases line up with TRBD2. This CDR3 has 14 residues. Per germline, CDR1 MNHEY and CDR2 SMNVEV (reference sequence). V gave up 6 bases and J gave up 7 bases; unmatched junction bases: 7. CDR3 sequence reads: CASSRRGGLGELFF. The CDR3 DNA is TGTGCCAGCAGCCGTCGGGGGGGCCTCGGGGAGCTGTTTTTT.

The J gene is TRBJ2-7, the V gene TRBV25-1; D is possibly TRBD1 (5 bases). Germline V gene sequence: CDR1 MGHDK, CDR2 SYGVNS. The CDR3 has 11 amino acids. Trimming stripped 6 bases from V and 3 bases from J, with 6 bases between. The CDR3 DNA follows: TGTGCCAGCAGGGACAACTACGAGCAGTACTTC. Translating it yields CASRDNYEQYF.